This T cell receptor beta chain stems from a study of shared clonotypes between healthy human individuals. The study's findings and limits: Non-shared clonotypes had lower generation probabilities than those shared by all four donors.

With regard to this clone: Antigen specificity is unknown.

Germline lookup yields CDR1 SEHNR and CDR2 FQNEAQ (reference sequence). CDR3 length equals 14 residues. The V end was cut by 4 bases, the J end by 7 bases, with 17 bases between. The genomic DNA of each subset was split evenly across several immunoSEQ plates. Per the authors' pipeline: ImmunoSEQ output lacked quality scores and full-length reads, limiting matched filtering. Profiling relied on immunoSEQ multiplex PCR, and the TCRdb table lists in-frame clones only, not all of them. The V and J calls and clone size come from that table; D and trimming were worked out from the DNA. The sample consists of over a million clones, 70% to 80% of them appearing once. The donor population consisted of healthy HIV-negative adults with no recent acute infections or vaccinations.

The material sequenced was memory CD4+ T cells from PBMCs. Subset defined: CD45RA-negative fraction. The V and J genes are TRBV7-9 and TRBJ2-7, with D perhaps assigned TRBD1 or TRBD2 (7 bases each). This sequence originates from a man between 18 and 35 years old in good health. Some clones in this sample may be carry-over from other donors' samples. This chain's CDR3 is CASSSQGGRREQYF. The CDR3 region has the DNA TGTGCCAGCAGCTCTCAGGGGGGGCGACGGGAGCAGTACTTC.